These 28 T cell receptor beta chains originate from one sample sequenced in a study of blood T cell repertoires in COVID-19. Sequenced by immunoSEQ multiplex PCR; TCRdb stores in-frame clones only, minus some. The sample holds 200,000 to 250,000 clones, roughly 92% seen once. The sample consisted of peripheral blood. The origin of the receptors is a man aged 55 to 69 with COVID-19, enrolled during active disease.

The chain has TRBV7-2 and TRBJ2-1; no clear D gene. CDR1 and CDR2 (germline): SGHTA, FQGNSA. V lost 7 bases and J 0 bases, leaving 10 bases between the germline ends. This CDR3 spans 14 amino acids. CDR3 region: CASIAAPSYNEQFF. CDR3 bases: TGTGCCAGCATTGCGGCTCCCTCCTACAATGAGCAGTTCTTC.

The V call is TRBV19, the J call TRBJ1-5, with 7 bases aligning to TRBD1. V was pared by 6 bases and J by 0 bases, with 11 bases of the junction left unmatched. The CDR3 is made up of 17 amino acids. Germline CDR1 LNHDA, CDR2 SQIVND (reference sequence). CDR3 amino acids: CASRDKLGQRSNQPQHF. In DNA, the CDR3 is TGTGCCAGTAGGGACAAACTGGGACAGCGTAGCAATCAGCCCCAGCATTTT.

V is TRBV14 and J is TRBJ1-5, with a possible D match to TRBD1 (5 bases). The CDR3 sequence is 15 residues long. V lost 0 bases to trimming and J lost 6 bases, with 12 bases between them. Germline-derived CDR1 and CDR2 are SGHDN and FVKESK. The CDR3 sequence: CASSQDRVGGQPQHF. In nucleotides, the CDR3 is TGTGCCAGCAGCCAAGACAGGGTCGGCGGTCAGCCCCAGCATTTT.

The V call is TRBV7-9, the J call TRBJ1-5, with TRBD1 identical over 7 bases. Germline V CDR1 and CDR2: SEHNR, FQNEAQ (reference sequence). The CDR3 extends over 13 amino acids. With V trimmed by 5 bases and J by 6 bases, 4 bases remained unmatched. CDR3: CASSLTGVQPQHF. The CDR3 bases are TGTGCCAGCAGCCTTACAGGGGTTCAGCCCCAGCATTTT.

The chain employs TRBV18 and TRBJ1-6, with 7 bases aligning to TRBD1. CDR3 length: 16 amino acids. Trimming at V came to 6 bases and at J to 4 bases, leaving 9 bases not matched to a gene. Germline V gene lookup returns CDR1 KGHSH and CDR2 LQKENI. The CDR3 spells CASSGDIRGYNSPLHF. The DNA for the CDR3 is TGTGCCAGCTCTGGCGATATCAGGGGGTATAATTCACCCCTCCACTTT.

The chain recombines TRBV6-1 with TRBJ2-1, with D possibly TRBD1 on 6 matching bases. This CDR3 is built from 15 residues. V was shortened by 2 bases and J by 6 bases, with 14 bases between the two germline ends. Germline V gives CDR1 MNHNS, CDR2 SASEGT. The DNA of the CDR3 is TGTGCCAGCAGTGAATACAGGGCTGGTGGCAATGAGCAGTTCTTC. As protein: CASSEYRAGGNEQFF.

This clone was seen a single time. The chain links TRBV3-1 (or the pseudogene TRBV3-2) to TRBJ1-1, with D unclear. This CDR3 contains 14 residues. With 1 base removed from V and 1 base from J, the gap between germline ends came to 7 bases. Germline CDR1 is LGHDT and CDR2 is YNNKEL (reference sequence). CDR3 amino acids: CASSQVLGNTEAFF. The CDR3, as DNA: TGTGCCAGCAGCCAAGTCCTAGGGAACACTGAAGCTTTCTTT.

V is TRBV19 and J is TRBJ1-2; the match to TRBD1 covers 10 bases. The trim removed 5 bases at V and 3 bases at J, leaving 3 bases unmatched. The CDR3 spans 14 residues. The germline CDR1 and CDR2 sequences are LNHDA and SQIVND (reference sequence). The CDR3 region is CASSLGQGYYGYTF. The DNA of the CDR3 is TGTGCCAGTAGTTTGGGACAGGGGTACTATGGCTACACCTTC.

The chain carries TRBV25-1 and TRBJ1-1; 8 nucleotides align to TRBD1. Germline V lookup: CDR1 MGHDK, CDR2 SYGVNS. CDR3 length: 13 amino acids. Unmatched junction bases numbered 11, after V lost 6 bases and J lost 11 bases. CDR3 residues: CASSAMGRDRAFF. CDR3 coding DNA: TGTGCCAGCAGCGCCATGGGGCGGGACAGGGCTTTCTTT.

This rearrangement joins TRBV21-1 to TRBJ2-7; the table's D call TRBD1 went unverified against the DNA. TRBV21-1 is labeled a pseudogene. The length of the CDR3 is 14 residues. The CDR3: CASSKEGQGYEQYF. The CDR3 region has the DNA TGTGCCAGCAGCAAAGAGGGACAGGGCTACGAGCAGTACTTC.

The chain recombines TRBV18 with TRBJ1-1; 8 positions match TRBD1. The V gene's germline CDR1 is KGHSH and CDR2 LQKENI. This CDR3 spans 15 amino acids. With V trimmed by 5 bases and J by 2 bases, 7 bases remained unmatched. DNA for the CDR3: TGTGCCAGCTCATCCGGGACAGGATTAAACACTGAAGCTTTCTTT. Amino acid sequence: CASSSGTGLNTEAFF.

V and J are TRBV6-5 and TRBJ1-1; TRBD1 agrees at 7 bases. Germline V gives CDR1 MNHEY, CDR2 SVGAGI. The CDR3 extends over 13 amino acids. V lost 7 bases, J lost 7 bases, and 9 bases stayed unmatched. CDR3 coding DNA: TGTGCCAGCACCAGTAGGGGGCAGGTTGAAGCTTTCTTT. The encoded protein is CASTSRGQVEAFF.

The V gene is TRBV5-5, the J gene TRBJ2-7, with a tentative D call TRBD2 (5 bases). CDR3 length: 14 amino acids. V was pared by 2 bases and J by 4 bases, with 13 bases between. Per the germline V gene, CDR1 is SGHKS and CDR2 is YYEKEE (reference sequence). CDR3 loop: CASSFGSGLYEQYF. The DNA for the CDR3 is TGTGCCAGCAGCTTCGGCAGCGGCTTGTACGAGCAGTACTTC.

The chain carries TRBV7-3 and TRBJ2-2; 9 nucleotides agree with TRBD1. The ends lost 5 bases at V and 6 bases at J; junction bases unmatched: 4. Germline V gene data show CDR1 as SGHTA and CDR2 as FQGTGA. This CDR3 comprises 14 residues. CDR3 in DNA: TGTGCCAGCAGCATACAGGGGGCGTCCGGGGAGCTGTTTTTT. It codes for CASSIQGASGELFF.

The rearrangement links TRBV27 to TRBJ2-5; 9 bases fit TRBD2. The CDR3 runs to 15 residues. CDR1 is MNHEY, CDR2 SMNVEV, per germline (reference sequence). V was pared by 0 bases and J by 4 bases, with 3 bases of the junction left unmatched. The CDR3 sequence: CASSLSPAGGETQYF. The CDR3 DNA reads TGTGCCAGCAGTTTATCTCCAGCGGGAGGAGAGACCCAGTACTTC.

In DNA, the CDR3 is TGTGCCAGCAGTCCCCACAGGCTCCAAGGGGCAGATACGCAGTATTTT. It encodes CASSPHRLQGADTQYF. The chain employs TRBV6-2 or TRBV6-3 and TRBJ2-3, with D possibly TRBD1 on 5 matching bases. Germline CDR1 reads MNHEY; CDR2 reads SVGEGT. The length of the CDR3 is 16 residues. Trimming took off 5 bases at V and 4 bases at J, with 19 bases between the two ends.

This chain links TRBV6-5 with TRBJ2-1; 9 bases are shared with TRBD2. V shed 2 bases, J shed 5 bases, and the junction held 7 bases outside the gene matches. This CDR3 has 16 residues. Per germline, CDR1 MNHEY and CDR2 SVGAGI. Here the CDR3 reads CASSYLSGGTNNEQFF. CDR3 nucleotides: TGTGCCAGCAGTTACCTCAGCGGGGGGACAAACAATGAGCAGTTCTTC.

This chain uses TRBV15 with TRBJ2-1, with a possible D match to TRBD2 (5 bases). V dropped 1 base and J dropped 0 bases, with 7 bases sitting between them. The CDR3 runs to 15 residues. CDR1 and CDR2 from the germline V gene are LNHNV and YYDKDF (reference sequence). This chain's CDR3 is CATSRVRDSYNEQFF. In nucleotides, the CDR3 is TGTGCCACCAGCAGAGTACGGGACTCCTACAATGAGCAGTTCTTC.

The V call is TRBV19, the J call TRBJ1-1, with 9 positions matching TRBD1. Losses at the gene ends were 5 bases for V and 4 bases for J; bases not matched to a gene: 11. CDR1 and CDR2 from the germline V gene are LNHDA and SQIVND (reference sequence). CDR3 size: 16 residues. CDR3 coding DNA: TGTGCCAGTAGTTTCCCCGGACAGGGGAGTATCACTGAAGCTTTCTTT. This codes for CASSFPGQGSITEAFF.

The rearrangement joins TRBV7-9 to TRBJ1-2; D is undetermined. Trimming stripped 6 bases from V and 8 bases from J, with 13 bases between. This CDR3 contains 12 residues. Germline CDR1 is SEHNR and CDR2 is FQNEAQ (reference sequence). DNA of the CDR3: TGTGCCAGCAGTCCAGGCACGGGAGGCTACACCTTC. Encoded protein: CASSPGTGGYTF.

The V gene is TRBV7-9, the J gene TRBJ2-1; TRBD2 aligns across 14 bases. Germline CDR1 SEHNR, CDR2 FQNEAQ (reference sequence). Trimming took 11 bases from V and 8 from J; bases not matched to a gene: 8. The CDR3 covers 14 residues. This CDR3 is CAGETSGRADEQFF. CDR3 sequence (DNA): TGTGCCGGAGAGACTAGCGGGAGGGCCGATGAGCAGTTCTTC. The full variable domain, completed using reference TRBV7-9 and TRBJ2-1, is DTGVSQNPRHKITKRGQNVTFRCDPISEHNRLYWYRQTLGQGPEFLTYFQNEAQLEKSRLLSDRFSAERPKGSFSTLEIQRTEQGDSAMYLCAGETSGRADEQFFGPGTRLTVL.

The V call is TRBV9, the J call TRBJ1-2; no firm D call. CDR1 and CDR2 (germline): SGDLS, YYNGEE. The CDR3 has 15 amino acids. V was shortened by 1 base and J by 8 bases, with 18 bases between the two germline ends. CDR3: CASSVNPDEGYGYTF. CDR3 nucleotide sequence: TGTGCCAGCAGCGTAAACCCAGACGAGGGCTACGGCTACACCTTC. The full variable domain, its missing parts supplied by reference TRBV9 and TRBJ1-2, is DSGVTQTPKHLITATGQRVTLRCSPRSGDLSVYWYQQSLDQGLQFLIQYYNGEERAKGNILERFSAQQFPDLHSELNLSSLELGDSALYFCASSVNPDEGYGYTFGSGTRLTVV.

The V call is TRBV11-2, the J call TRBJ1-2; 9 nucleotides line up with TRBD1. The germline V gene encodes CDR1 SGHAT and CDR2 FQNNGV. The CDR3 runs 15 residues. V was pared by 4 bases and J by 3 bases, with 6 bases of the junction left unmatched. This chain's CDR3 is CASSSQDRGDYGYTF. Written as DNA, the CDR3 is TGTGCCAGCAGCTCCCAAGACAGGGGGGACTATGGCTACACCTTC.

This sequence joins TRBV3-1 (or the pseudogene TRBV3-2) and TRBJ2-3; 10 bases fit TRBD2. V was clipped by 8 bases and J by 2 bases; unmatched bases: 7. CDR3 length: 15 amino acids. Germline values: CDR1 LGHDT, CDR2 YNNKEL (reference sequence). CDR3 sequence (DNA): TGTGCCAGCTCCCCGGGGACTAGCGACACAGATACGCAGTATTTT. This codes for CASSPGTSDTDTQYF.

The CDR3 bases are TGTGCCAGCAGCGTAACTGACTTCACAGATACGCAGTATTTT. This encodes CASSVTDFTDTQYF. V is TRBV9 and J is TRBJ2-3; D ambiguous. Deletions cut 1 base from V and 2 bases from J, with 8 bases between. The germline V gene encodes CDR1 SGDLS and CDR2 YYNGEE. This CDR3 is built from 14 residues.

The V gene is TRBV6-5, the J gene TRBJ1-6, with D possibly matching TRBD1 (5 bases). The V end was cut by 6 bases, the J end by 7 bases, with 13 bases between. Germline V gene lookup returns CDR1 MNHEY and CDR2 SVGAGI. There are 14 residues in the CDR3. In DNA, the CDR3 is TGTGCCAGCAGACAGGAGCACGGGAATTCACCCCTCCACTTT. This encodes CASRQEHGNSPLHF.

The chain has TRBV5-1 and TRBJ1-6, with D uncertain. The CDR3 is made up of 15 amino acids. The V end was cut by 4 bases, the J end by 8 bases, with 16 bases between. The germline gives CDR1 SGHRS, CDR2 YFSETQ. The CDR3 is CASSLGWRADSPLHF. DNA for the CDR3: TGCGCCAGCAGCCTGGGGTGGAGGGCCGATTCACCCCTCCACTTT.

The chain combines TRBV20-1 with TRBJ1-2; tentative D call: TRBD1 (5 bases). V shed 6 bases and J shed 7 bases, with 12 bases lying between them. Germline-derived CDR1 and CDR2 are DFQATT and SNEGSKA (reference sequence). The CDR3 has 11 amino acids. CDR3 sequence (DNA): TGCAGTGCGAGCCAGGGATCTGGCTACACCTTC. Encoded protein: CSASQGSGYTF.